This T cell receptor beta chain stems from a study of blood T cell repertoires in COVID-19. Study as a whole: Acute and convalescent COVID-19 specimens originated in the United States, Italy and Spain. T cells, B-cell-depleted T cells, or PBMCs supplied cDNA or gDNA.

The CDR3 spans 16 residues. The junction had 10 bases not matched to a gene; V was cut back by 1 base and J by 7 bases. CDR1 is SGHRS, CDR2 YFSETQ, per germline. Original processing notes: Reference gene primers were amplified, and this amplification served to estimate nucleated cell counts. The assay was immunoSEQ multiplex PCR, and TCRdb's table has in-frame clones only and misses some. V, J and clone size are taken as reported in that table, and D and trimming were inferred from the DNA itself. The sample carries about 39,000 clones, roughly 90% recorded once. The source material was peripheral blood. This clonotype originated in a man between 50 and 59 years old with active COVID-19. The J gene is TRBJ2-4, the V gene TRBV5-1; 8 bases are shared with TRBD1. CDR3 nucleotide sequence: TGCGCCAGCAGCTTGTCTTTAGGACAGGGACGGAACATTCAGTACTTC. It specifies CASSLSLGQGRNIQYF.